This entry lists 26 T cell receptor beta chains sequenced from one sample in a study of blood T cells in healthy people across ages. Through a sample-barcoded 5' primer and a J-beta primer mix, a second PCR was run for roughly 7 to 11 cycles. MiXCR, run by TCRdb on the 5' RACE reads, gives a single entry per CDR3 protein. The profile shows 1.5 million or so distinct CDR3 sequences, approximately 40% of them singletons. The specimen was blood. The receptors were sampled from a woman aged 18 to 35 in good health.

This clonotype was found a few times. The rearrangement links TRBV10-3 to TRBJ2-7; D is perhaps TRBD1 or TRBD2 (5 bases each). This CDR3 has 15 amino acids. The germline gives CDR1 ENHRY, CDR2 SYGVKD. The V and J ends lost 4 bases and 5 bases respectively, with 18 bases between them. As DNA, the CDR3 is TGTGCCATCAGTGGTCCGGGATTCAGGGACGACGAGCAGTACTTC. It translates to CAISGPGFRDDEQYF.

CDR3 loop: CAWSVRSGTDTQYF. The CDR3 nucleotides are TGTGCCTGGAGTGTACGGTCGGGCACAGATACGCAGTATTTT. V gene TRBV30 combines with J gene TRBJ2-3, with no clear D. Germline V gene lookup returns CDR1 GTSNPN and CDR2 SVGIG (reference sequence). The V and J ends lost 0 bases and 1 base respectively, with 8 bases between them. The CDR3 has 14 residues.

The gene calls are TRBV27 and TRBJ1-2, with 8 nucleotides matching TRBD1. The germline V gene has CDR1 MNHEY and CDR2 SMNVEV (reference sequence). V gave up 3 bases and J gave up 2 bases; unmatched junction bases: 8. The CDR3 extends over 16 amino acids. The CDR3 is CASSFRGQEANYGYTF. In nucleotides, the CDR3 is TGTGCCAGCAGTTTTCGGGGACAGGAGGCAAACTATGGCTACACCTTC.

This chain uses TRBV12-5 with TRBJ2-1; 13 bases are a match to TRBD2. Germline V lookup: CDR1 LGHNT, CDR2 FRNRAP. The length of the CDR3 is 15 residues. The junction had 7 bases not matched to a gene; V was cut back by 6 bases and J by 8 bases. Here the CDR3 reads CASGRGLAGAYEQFF. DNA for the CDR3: TGTGCTAGTGGCCGCGGACTAGCGGGAGCTTATGAGCAGTTCTTC.

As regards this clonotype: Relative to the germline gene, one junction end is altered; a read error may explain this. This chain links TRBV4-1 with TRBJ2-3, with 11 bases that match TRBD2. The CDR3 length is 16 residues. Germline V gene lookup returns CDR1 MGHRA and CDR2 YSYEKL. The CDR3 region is CASSPEVAGGAETQYF. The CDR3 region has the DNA TGCGCCAGCAGCCCCGAGGTAGCGGGAGGGGCAGAGACGCAGTATTTT.

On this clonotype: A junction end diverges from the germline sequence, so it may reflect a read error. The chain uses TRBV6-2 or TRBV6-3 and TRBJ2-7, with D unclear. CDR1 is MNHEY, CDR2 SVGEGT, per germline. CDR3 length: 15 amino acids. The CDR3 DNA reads TGTGCTAGCAGAAGCGTGGGCGGTTCCAAAAACATTCGGTACTTC. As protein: CASRSVGGSKNIRYF.

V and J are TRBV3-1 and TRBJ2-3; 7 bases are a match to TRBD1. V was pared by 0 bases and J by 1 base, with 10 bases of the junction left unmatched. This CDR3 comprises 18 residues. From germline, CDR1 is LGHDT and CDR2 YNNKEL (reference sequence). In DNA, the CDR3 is TGTGCCAGCAGCCAAGAAGCGGCAGGGGGTCGGGGCACAGATACGCAGTATTTT. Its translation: CASSQEAAGGRGTDTQYF.

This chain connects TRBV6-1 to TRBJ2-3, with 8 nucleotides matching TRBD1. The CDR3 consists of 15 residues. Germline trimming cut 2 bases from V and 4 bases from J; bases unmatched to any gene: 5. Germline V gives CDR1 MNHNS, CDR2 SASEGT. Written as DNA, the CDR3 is TGTGCCAGCAGTGAAAGTCGACAGGGGTCAGATACGCAGTATTTT. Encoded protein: CASSESRQGSDTQYF.

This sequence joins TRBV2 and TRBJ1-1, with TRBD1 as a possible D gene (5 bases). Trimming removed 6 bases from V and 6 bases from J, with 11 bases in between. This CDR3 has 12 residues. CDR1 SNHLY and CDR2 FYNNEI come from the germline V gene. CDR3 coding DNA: TGTGCCAGCAGGGAGGGGTCAGCTGAAGCTTTCTTT. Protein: CASREGSAEAFF.

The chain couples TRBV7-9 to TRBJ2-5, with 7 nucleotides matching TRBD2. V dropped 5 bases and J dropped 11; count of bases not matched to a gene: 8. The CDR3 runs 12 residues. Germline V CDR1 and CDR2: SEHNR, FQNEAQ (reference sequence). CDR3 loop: CASSPGLGWQYF. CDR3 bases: TGTGCCAGCAGCCCCGGACTAGGGTGGCAGTACTTC. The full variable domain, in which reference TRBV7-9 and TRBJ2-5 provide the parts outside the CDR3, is DTGVSQNPRHKITKRGQNVTFRCDPISEHNRLYWYRQTLGQGPEFLTYFQNEAQLEKSRLLSDRFSAERPKGSFSTLEIQRTEQGDSAMYLCASSPGLGWQYFGPGTRLLVL.

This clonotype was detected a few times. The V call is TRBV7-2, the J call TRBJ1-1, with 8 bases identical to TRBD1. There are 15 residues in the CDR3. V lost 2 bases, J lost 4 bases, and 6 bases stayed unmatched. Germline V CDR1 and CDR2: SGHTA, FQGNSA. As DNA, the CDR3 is TGTGCCAGCAGCTTAACAGGGGGTGAGGGCACTGAAGCTTTCTTT. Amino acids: CASSLTGGEGTEAFF.

CDR3 protein: CASAGAHRTDTQYF. CDR3 DNA sequence: TGCGCCAGCGCCGGGGCACATCGCACAGATACGCAGTATTTT. V usage is TRBV10-2 and J usage is TRBJ2-3; the D call may be TRBD1 or TRBD2 (5 bases each). The CDR3 has 14 residues. V gave up 8 bases and J gave up 1 base, with 13 bases separating them. CDR1 is WSHSY, CDR2 SAAADI, per germline.

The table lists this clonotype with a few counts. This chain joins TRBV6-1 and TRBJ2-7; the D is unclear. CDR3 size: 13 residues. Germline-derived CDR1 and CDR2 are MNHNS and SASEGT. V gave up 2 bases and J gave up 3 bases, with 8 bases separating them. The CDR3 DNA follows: TGTGCCAGCAGTGAATCTGGGTTCTACGAGCAGTACTTC. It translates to CASSESGFYEQYF.

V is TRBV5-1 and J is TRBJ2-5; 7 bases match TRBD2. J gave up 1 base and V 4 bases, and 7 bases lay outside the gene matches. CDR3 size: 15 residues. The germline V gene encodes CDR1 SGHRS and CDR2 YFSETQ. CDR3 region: CASSGNTGGQETQYF. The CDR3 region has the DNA TGCGCCAGCAGCGGAAACACGGGGGGCCAAGAGACCCAGTACTTC. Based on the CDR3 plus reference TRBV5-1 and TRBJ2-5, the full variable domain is KAGVTQTPRYLIKTRGQQVTLSCSPISGHRSVSWYQQTPGQGLQFLFEYFSETQRNKGNFPGRFSGRQFSNSRSEMNVSTLELGDSALYLCASSGNTGGQETQYFGPGTRLLVL.

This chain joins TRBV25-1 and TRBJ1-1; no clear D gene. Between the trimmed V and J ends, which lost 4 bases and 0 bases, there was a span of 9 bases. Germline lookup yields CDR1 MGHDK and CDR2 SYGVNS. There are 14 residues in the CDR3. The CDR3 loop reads CASSAQTVNTEAFF. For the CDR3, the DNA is TGTGCCAGCAGTGCCCAGACGGTGAACACTGAAGCTTTCTTT. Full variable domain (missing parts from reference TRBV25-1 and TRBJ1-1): EADIYQTPRYLVIGTGKKITLECSQTMGHDKMYWYQQDPGMELHLIHYSYGVNSTEKGDLSSESTVSRIRTEHFPLTLESARPSHTSQYLCASSAQTVNTEAFFGQGTRLTVV.

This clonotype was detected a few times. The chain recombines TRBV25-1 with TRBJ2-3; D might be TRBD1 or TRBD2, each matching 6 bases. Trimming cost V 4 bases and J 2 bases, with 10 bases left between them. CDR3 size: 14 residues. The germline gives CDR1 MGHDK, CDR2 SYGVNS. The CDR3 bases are TGTGCCAGCAGTGGGTGGGGGGCCACAGATACGCAGTATTTT. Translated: CASSGWGATDTQYF.

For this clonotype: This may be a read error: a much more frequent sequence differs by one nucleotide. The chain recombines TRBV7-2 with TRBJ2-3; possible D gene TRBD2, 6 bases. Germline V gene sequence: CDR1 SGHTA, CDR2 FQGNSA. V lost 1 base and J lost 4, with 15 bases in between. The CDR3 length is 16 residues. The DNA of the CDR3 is TGTGCCAGCAGCTTAGTTGGCGGACCTAGCGCAGATACGCAGTATTTT. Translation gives CASSLVGGPSADTQYF.

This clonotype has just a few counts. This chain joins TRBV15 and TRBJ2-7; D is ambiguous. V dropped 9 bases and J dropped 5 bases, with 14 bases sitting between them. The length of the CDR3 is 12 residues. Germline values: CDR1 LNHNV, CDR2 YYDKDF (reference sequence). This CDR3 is CATSFPGHEQYF. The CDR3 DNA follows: TGTGCCACTTCCTTCCCGGGCCACGAGCAGTACTTC.

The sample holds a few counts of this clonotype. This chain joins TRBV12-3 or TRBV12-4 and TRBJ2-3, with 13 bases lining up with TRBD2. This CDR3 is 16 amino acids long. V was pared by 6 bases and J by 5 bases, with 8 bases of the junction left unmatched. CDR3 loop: CASSDRLAGGGDTQYF. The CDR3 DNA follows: TGTGCCAGCAGCGACCGACTAGCGGGAGGTGGAGATACGCAGTATTTT.

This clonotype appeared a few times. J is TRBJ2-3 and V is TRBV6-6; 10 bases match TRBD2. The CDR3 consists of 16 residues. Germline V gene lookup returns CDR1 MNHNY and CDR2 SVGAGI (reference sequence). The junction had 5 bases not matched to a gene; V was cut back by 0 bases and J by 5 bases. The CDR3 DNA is TGTGCCAGCAGTTACTCGAGCGGGGGGGGAGAAGATACGCAGTATTTT. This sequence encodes CASSYSSGGGEDTQYF.

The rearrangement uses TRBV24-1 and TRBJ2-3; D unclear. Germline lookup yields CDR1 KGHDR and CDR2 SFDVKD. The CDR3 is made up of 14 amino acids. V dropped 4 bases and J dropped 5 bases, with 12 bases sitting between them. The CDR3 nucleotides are TGTGCCACCAGTGACTCCGCGGATCGAGATACGCAGTATTTT. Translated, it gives CATSDSADRDTQYF.

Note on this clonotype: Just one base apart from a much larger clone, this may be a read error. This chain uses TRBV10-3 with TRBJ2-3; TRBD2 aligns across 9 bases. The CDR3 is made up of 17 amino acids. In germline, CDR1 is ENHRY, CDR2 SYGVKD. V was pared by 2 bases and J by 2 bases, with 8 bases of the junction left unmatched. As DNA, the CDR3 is TGTGCCATCAGTGAGATCCGGCTAGCGGGAAACACAGATACGCAGTATTTT. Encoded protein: CAISEIRLAGNTDTQYF.

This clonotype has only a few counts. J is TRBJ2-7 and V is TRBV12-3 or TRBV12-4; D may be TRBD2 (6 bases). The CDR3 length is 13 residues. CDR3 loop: CASAGLSLNEQYF. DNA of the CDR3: TGTGCTTCGGCGGGGTTATCTCTTAACGAGCAGTACTTC.

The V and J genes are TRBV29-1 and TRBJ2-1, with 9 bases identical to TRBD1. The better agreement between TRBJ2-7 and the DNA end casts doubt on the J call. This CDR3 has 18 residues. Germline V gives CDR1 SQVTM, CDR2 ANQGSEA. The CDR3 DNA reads TGCAGCGTTGAAAGTGTGGGACAGGGCCGGGTCTCCTACAATGAGCAGTACTTC. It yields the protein CSVESVGQGRVSYNEQYF.

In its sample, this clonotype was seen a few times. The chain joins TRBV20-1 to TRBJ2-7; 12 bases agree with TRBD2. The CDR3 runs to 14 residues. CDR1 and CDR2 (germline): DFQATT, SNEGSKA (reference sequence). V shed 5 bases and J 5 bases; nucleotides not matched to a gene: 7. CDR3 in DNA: TGCAGTGCTTCGCCTACTAGCGGGGGGAACGAGCAGTACTTC. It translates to CSASPTSGGNEQYF.

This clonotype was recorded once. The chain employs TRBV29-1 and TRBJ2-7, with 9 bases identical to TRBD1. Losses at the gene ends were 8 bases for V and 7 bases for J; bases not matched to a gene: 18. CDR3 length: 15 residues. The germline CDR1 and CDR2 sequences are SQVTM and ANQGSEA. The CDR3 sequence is CSTGRPGQGNNEQYF. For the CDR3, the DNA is TGCAGCACTGGGCGGCCGGGACAGGGTAACAATGAGCAGTACTTC.